A single sample gave rise to the 9 T cell receptor beta chains below, sequenced in a study of T cells in Graves' hyperthyroidism and ophthalmopathy. Amplification of TCR beta CDR3 regions used RNA as the template. Primed by the HTBI set, a first-round RT-PCR was run on the TCR CDR3. Via MiXCR, TCRdb re-called the multiplex PCR reads, giving one row per CDR3 protein. The top ten hold about a sixth of the sample, which has approximately 720,000 distinct CDR3 sequences, around 19% seen once. Sequenced material: blood. The receptors here all came from a woman aged 50 to 65 with Graves' hyperthyroidism that later progressed to Graves' ophthalmopathy.

This clonotype was counted many times. The J gene is TRBJ2-3, the V gene TRBV20-1, with 7 bases that match TRBD2. The CDR3 length is 15 residues. CDR1 is DFQATT, CDR2 SNEGSKA, per germline (reference sequence). Losses at the gene ends were 3 bases for V and 5 bases for J; bases not matched to a gene: 11. CDR3 region: CSASTPAGAGDTQYF. The CDR3 nucleotides read TGCAGTGCTAGTACCCCGGCGGGAGCGGGAGATACGCAGTATTTT.

This clonotype was seen at least ten times. The chain joins TRBV13 to TRBJ2-1; D might be TRBD1 or TRBD2, each matching 6 bases. Germline-derived CDR1 and CDR2 are PRHDT and FYEKMQ (reference sequence). This CDR3 comprises 15 residues. V lost 0 bases, J lost 5 bases, and 11 bases lay in between. CDR3 sequence: CASSLGGGSDNEQFF. CDR3 nucleotide sequence: TGTGCCAGCAGCTTAGGCGGGGGCTCGGACAATGAGCAGTTCTTC.

This clonotype turned up a few times. The J gene is TRBJ2-5, the V gene TRBV5-4, with D possibly matching TRBD1 (6 bases). With 1 base removed from V and 4 bases from J, the gap between germline ends came to 14 bases. The CDR3 loop spans 15 amino acids. CDR1 is SGHNT and CDR2 is YYREEE in the germline V gene (reference sequence). The CDR3 spells CASSLRGGDPETQYF. CDR3 DNA sequence: TGTGCCAGCAGCTTGCGTGGGGGCGACCCAGAGACCCAGTACTTC.

The gene calls are TRBV9 and TRBJ2-2, with D possibly being TRBD1 (6 bases). Trimming pared 2 bases from V and 0 bases from J, leaving 8 bases between. This CDR3 is built from 15 residues. Germline V gene sequence: CDR1 SGDLS, CDR2 YYNGEE. CDR3 nucleotides: TGTGCCAGCAGCGTGGACAGCGCGAACACCGGGGAGCTGTTTTTT. Its translation: CASSVDSANTGELFF.

This clonotype was observed many times. The chain joins TRBV6-5 to TRBJ1-6, with D unclear. Germline CDR1 reads MNHEY; CDR2 reads SVGAGI. V was cut by 3 bases and J by 7 bases, with 10 bases left in between. This CDR3 comprises 14 residues. The CDR3 protein is CASSYGVRNSPLHF. DNA for the CDR3: TGTGCCAGCAGTTATGGAGTGAGGAATTCACCCCTCCACTTT.

This clonotype showed up many times. The rearrangement joins TRBV7-9 to TRBJ2-3; 11 bases line up with TRBD2. Germline CDR1 and CDR2: SEHNR and FQNEAQ (reference sequence). This CDR3 contains 17 residues. V was clipped by 5 bases and J by 2 bases; unmatched bases: 9. CDR3 sequence: CASSHPLAGGATDTQYF. The CDR3 coding sequence is TGTGCCAGCAGCCATCCCTTAGCGGGGGGGGCCACAGATACGCAGTATTTT.

In this sample, this clonotype turned up a few times. An end of the junction does not agree with germline; a read error may underlie this. The gene calls are TRBV12-3 or TRBV12-4 and TRBJ1-3; no clear D. The CDR3 is 18 amino acids. CDR3 bases: TGTGCCAGCGGTTTCAGCAGCTGGGATCCCTACTCTGGAAACACCATATATTTT. The encoded protein is CASGFSSWDPYSGNTIYF.

This clonotype came up many times. The V and J genes are TRBV3-1 and TRBJ1-6; 7 bases agree with TRBD1. This CDR3 has 14 residues. Germline values: CDR1 LGHDT, CDR2 YNNKEL (reference sequence). The V segment lost 3 bases and the J segment 10 bases; nucleotides outside the gene matches: 6. As DNA, the CDR3 is TGTGCCAGCAGCCAGGGAGCAGGGGGATCACCCCTCCACTTT. It translates to CASSQGAGGSPLHF.

This clonotype was picked up a small number of times. The rearrangement links TRBV6-1 to TRBJ1-2; D unresolved. CDR1 is MNHNS and CDR2 is SASEGT in the germline V gene. V dropped 7 bases and J dropped 2 bases, with 11 bases sitting between them. The CDR3 length is 13 residues. The CDR3 reads CASTLGGNYGYTF. CDR3 nucleotide sequence: TGTGCCAGCACCCTGGGAGGGAACTATGGCTACACCTTC.